This entry concerns a single TCR beta chain. Germline V lookup: CDR1 SGDLS, CDR2 YYNGEE. V gave up 1 base and J gave up 10 bases, with 8 bases separating them. The CDR3 contains 11 residues. The data derive from a study of OX40 agonist ivuxolimab in advanced cancers. Profiling relied on immunoSEQ multiplex PCR, and the TCRdb table lists in-frame clones only, not all of them. Found here are approximately 48,000 clones, approximately 87% of them singletons; the top ten hold about a tenth. Sequenced material: CD4+ or CD8+ T cells sorted from blood, taken in a trial of the OX40 agonist ivuxolimab. V gene TRBV9 combines with J gene TRBJ1-2; TRBD1 is a possible D gene (5 bases). The TCR was taken from an adult with an advanced solid tumor such as melanoma, head and neck, liver or kidney cancer. CDR3 sequence (DNA): TGTGCCAGCAGCGTACAGGGCCTCTACACCTTC. It is translated as CASSVQGLYTF.